These 24 T cell receptor beta chains came from one sample sequenced in a study of PD-L1 blockade in urothelial cancer. The assay was immunoSEQ multiplex PCR, and TCRdb's table has in-frame clones only and misses some. There are some 51,000 clones in the sample; approximately 90% occur only once, and 2% to 3% lies in the top ten. The sample's time point: peripheral blood 6 weeks after treatment start. The material was PBMCs, obtained around atezolizumab (anti-PD-L1) treatment. All receptors derive from a man in his 60s with urothelial cancer.

CDR3 in amino acids: CASRDTGGQEGYTF. CDR3 nucleotide sequence: TGTGCCAGCAGGGATACAGGGGGCCAGGAGGGCTACACCTTC. This chain joins TRBV6-1 and TRBJ1-2; 9 bases fit TRBD1. Per germline, CDR1 MNHNS and CDR2 SASEGT. The CDR3 is 14 amino acids. The J segment lost 8 bases and the V segment lost 6 bases, leaving 10 bases of the junction unmatched.

This chain uses TRBV15 with TRBJ1-1, with D possibly TRBD1 on 6 matching bases. Germline lookup yields CDR1 LNHNV and CDR2 YYDKDF (reference sequence). There are 16 residues in the CDR3. V was pared by 1 base and J by 3 bases, with 15 bases between. The CDR3 DNA reads TGTGCCACCAGCAGAGGCGGGGGCAGGGCCTACACTGAAGCTTTCTTT. Its protein product is CATSRGGGRAYTEAFF.

The chain uses TRBV6-1 and TRBJ1-5; TRBD1 aligns across 8 bases. CDR3 size: 15 residues. The J segment lost 4 bases and the V segment lost 5 bases, leaving 7 bases of the junction unmatched. CDR1 is MNHNS, CDR2 SASEGT, per germline. This CDR3 is CASSLADRGNQPQHF. The CDR3 DNA follows: TGTGCCAGCAGTCTTGCTGACAGGGGTAATCAGCCCCAGCATTTT.

This chain uses TRBV6-5 with TRBJ2-7; 9 positions match TRBD1. The V gene end was trimmed by 8 bases and the J gene end by 2 bases; junction bases not matched to a gene: 1. The germline CDR1 and CDR2 sequences are MNHEY and SVGAGI. There are 12 residues in the CDR3. The CDR3 DNA reads as TGTGCCAGCTGGACAGGGGCCTACGAGCAGTACTTC. It encodes CASWTGAYEQYF.

This clone came up once. This chain joins TRBV2 and TRBJ1-1, with D possibly being TRBD1 (5 bases). CDR1 SNHLY and CDR2 FYNNEI come from the germline V gene. V gave up 5 bases and J gave up 3 bases, with 10 bases separating them. This CDR3 is 13 amino acids long. The CDR3 loop reads CASSYRSDTEAFF. The CDR3 nucleotides are TGTGCCAGCAGTTACAGGTCCGACACTGAAGCTTTCTTT.

The chain employs TRBV18 and TRBJ1-5, with D unresolved. V was clipped by 0 bases and J by 2 bases, with 5 bases between them. Germline loops: CDR1 KGHSH, CDR2 LQKENI. The CDR3 is 14 amino acids. DNA for the CDR3: TGTGCCAGCTCACCACCGTCCGGCAATCAGCCCCAGCATTTT. It is translated as CASSPPSGNQPQHF.

The chain uses TRBV5-4 and TRBJ1-2; 8 bases are a match to TRBD1. The CDR3 is made up of 15 amino acids. Germline V gene data show CDR1 as SGHNT and CDR2 as YYREEE (reference sequence). V lost 1 base, J lost 3 bases, and 5 bases stayed unmatched. For the CDR3, the DNA is TGTGCCAGCAGCTTGATCAGGGGGCGCGACTATGGCTACACCTTC. Its protein is CASSLIRGRDYGYTF.

This clone showed up just once. This chain links TRBV5-1 with TRBJ2-7, with D unclear. From germline, CDR1 is SGHRS and CDR2 YFSETQ. This CDR3 comprises 14 residues. The V end lost 0 bases, the J end lost 0 bases, and 7 bases lay between the germline ends. The CDR3 here is CASSLVADSYEQYF. In DNA form, the CDR3 reads TGCGCCAGCAGCTTGGTTGCAGACTCCTACGAGCAGTACTTC. Full variable domain (rest looked up from reference TRBV5-1 and TRBJ2-7): KAGVTQTPRYLIKTRGQQVTLSCSPISGHRSVSWYQQTPGQGLQFLFEYFSETQRNKGNFPGRFSGRQFSNSRSEMNVSTLELGDSALYLCASSLVADSYEQYFGPGTRLTVT.

This chain uses TRBV28 with TRBJ2-5, with D tentatively TRBD2 (6 bases). Deletions cut 2 bases from V and 4 bases from J, with 17 bases between. CDR3 length: 16 residues. Germline loops: CDR1 MDHEN, CDR2 SYDVKM. The CDR3 loop is CASSLGTGVVPETQYF. The CDR3 DNA reads TGTGCCAGCAGTTTAGGGACGGGAGTAGTCCCAGAGACCCAGTACTTC.

This chain joins TRBV6-1 and TRBJ1-4; 7 bases map to TRBD1. CDR1 and CDR2 (germline): MNHNS, SASEGT. The ends lost 6 bases at V and 4 bases at J; junction bases unmatched: 5. The CDR3 extends over 14 amino acids. CDR3 sequence reads: CASSRQGNNEKLFF. CDR3 coding DNA: TGTGCCAGCAGCAGACAGGGCAATAATGAAAAACTGTTTTTT.

This rearrangement joins TRBV2 to TRBJ1-2; 8 bases line up with TRBD1. This CDR3 region has 14 residues. V lost 3 bases to trimming and J lost 3 bases; unmatched junction nucleotides: 3. Looked up from germline, CDR1 is SNHLY and CDR2 is FYNNEI. The CDR3 protein is CASSEEGQDYGYTF. CDR3 DNA: TGTGCCAGCAGTGAGGAGGGACAGGACTATGGCTACACCTTC. Drawing the rest from reference TRBV2 and TRBJ1-2, the complete variable domain is EPEVTQTPSHQVTQMGQEVILRCVPISNHLYFYWYRQILGQKVEFLVSFYNNEISEKSEIFDDQFSVERPDGSNFTLKIRSTKLEDSAMYFCASSEEGQDYGYTFGSGTRLTVV.

The chain is built from TRBV7-2 and TRBJ1-1; 8 bases match TRBD1. The V gene's germline CDR1 is SGHTA and CDR2 FQGNSA. Unmatched junction bases numbered 9, after V lost 5 bases and J lost 1 base. The CDR3 covers 16 residues. CDR3 in DNA: TGTGCCAGCAGCCCGATTCCAGGGGGCTGGAACACTGAAGCTTTCTTT. Translation: CASSPIPGGWNTEAFF.

The rearrangement uses TRBV5-4 and TRBJ2-2, with TRBD2 identical over 9 bases. This CDR3 region has 16 residues. V lost 0 bases to trimming and J lost 9 bases; unmatched junction nucleotides: 9. The germline V gene encodes CDR1 SGHNT and CDR2 YYREEE (reference sequence). The CDR3 region has the DNA TGTGCCAGCAGCTTGGCAGCTAGCGGGAACGTATGGGAGCTGTTTTTT. It is translated as CASSLAASGNVWELFF.

The gene calls are TRBV25-1 and TRBJ1-1; possible D gene TRBD1, 6 bases. The CDR3 is 15 residues long. The germline V and J ends were trimmed by 0 bases and 7 bases, with 15 bases remaining between them. Germline V lookup: CDR1 MGHDK, CDR2 SYGVNS. The CDR3 sequence: CASSEYWGLVDEAFF. The CDR3 DNA follows: TGTGCCAGCAGTGAATATTGGGGGCTGGTGGATGAAGCTTTCTTT.

The chain recombines TRBV6-4 with TRBJ2-1; 8 positions match TRBD2. Germline-derived CDR1 and CDR2 are MRHNA and SNTAGT. Trimming took 2 bases from V and 0 from J; bases not matched to a gene: 3. This CDR3 region has 16 residues. Here the CDR3 reads CASSDIAGSSYNEQFF. Written as DNA, the CDR3 is TGTGCCAGCAGTGACATAGCGGGGAGCTCCTACAATGAGCAGTTCTTC.

This clone showed up just once. This sequence joins TRBV28 and TRBJ2-5, with D perhaps TRBD1 (5 bases). The V end lost 2 bases, the J end lost 1 base, and 14 bases lay between the germline ends. Germline loops: CDR1 MDHEN, CDR2 SYDVKM. The CDR3 has 16 residues. CDR3 in DNA: TGTGCCAGCAGTTTAGTGTACAGGCAGGGCCAAGAGACCCAGTACTTC. This sequence encodes CASSLVYRQGQETQYF.

The chain joins TRBV10-2 to TRBJ1-1; weak D call: TRBD1 (6 bases). CDR3 size: 13 residues. In germline, CDR1 is WSHSY, CDR2 SAAADI. Trimming shortened V by 9 bases and J by 0 bases, and 11 bases separated the two germline ends. The CDR3 here is CASRQDMNTEAFF. CDR3 sequence (DNA): TGCGCCAGTAGACAGGACATGAACACTGAAGCTTTCTTT.

The V call is TRBV10-3, the J call TRBJ1-2, with D maybe TRBD1 (5 bases). Trimming stripped 6 bases from V and 14 bases from J, with 16 bases between. CDR1 ENHRY and CDR2 SYGVKD come from the germline V gene. The CDR3 loop spans 11 amino acids. The CDR3 loop reads CAIRDTGSWTF. CDR3 coding DNA: TGTGCCATCAGGGACACTGGATCGTGGACCTTC.

This chain uses TRBV11-2 with TRBJ2-4, with D perhaps matching TRBD2 (8 bases). This CDR3 comprises 15 residues. The V end lost 5 bases, the J end lost 8 bases, and 19 bases lay between the germline ends. Per germline, CDR1 SGHAT and CDR2 FQNNGV. CDR3 coding DNA: TGTGCCAGCAGCCCAGGGGGAGCGGGGGAGTACATTCAGTACTTC. It translates to CASSPGGAGEYIQYF.

The chain is built from TRBV28 and TRBJ2-2, with 7 nucleotides matching TRBD2. V gave up 3 bases and J gave up 5 bases; unmatched junction bases: 12. The CDR3 extends over 17 amino acids. The germline gives CDR1 MDHEN, CDR2 SYDVKM. The CDR3 loop reads CASSFGGGPRETGELFF. The CDR3 DNA follows: TGTGCCAGCAGTTTTGGGGGAGGGCCTCGGGAGACCGGGGAGCTGTTTTTT.

The chain recombines TRBV5-6 with TRBJ2-7, with 14 nucleotides matching TRBD2. Germline assignment: CDR1 SGHDT and CDR2 YYEEEE. The CDR3 consists of 18 residues. Trimming cost V 7 bases and J 4 bases; bases outside gene matches: 16. CDR3 DNA: TGTGCCAGCGAGGGGATTCGACAGGGGACTAGCGGGAGTTACGAGCAGTACTTC. The encoded protein is CASEGIRQGTSGSYEQYF.

V gene TRBV15 combines with J gene TRBJ2-1, with TRBD1 identical over 8 bases. The V and J ends lost 4 bases and 6 bases, in that order; junction bases with no gene match: 14. Per the germline V gene, CDR1 is LNHNV and CDR2 is YYDKDF (reference sequence). CDR3 length: 17 residues. CDR3 nucleotide sequence: TGTGCCACCAGCAAATCACCGGGCCGACAGGGGAGCAATGAGCAGTTCTTC. This encodes CATSKSPGRQGSNEQFF.

The chain links TRBV19 to TRBJ1-4; maybe TRBD1 (6 bases). In germline, CDR1 is LNHDA, CDR2 SQIVND (reference sequence). Trimming removed 3 bases at V and 7 bases at J, with 12 bases between. The CDR3 consists of 14 residues. In DNA, the CDR3 is TGTGCCAGTAGTATCTCCCAGGGGAGTGAAAAACTGTTTTTT. Encoded protein: CASSISQGSEKLFF.

This clone has just a few counts. The chain carries TRBV4-3 and TRBJ2-2; the D is unclear. Trimming took 1 base from V and 6 from J, leaving 9 bases between them. Germline-derived CDR1 and CDR2 are LGHNA and YSLEER. This CDR3 is 14 amino acids long. This chain's CDR3 is CASSQVHLSGELFF. CDR3 nucleotide sequence: TGCGCCAGCAGCCAAGTCCACTTATCCGGGGAGCTGTTTTTT.